This passage covers 32 T cell receptor beta chains from one sample sequenced in a study of CD8+CD57+ T cells in acquired aplastic anemia. Genomic DNA, serving as template, underwent TCR beta VDJ and CDR3 profiling. TCRdb called the reads again in MiXCR, with one record for every CDR3 protein. The sample consists of 180,000 or so distinct CDR3 sequences, roughly half of them appearing once. Before being chosen for sequencing, patients had shown CD8+CD57+ cell expansion by flow cytometry. Material for sequencing was sorted CD4+, CD8+, or CD8+CD57+ T cells (not recorded which) from PBMCs. These receptors were collected from a human donor with aplastic anemia.

At least ten counts were recorded for this clonotype. The rearrangement links TRBV14 to TRBJ1-1; 7 bases are a match to TRBD1. CDR3 length: 15 amino acids. Germline CDR1 SGHDN, CDR2 FVKESK. Unmatched junction bases numbered 9, after V lost 1 base and J lost 7 bases. CDR3 amino acids: CASSQVRGASVEAFF. The CDR3 DNA reads as TGTGCCAGCAGCCAAGTCAGGGGGGCATCAGTTGAAGCTTTCTTT.

This clonotype was observed many times. The V gene is TRBV27, the J gene TRBJ1-2; possibly TRBD1 for D (5 bases). The CDR3 spans 13 residues. Between the trimmed V and J ends, which lost 3 bases and 5 bases, there was a span of 10 bases. The germline gives CDR1 MNHEY, CDR2 SMNVEV (reference sequence). Written as DNA, the CDR3 is TGTGCCAGCAGTTTGCGACAGACGTATGGCTACACCTTC. Protein sequence: CASSLRQTYGYTF.

The chain recombines TRBV12-3 or TRBV12-4 with TRBJ1-1; possibly TRBD1 for D (6 bases). The CDR3 extends over 14 amino acids. V gave up 6 bases and J gave up 5 bases, with 16 bases separating them. The CDR3 coding sequence is TGTGCCAGCAGCCCCAGGGGTCACGGGACTGAAGCTTTCTTT. It yields the protein CASSPRGHGTEAFF.

This rearrangement joins TRBV12-3 or TRBV12-4 to TRBJ2-2, with TRBD1 identical over 7 bases. V shed 5 bases, J shed 4 bases, and the junction held 7 bases outside the gene matches. The CDR3 contains 15 residues. The CDR3 bases are TGTGCCAGCAGTCGGACAGGTGGGAGCACCGGGGAGCTGTTTTTT. It translates to CASSRTGGSTGELFF.

The V call is TRBV7-9, the J call TRBJ2-5; D possibly matches TRBD1 or TRBD2 (5 bases each). The CDR3 has 13 amino acids. V was cut by 6 bases and J by 5 bases, with 13 bases left in between. Germline V gene data show CDR1 as SEHNR and CDR2 as FQNEAQ (reference sequence). Here the CDR3 reads CASRLTEGETQYF. CDR3 nucleotide sequence: TGTGCCAGCAGGCTAACAGAGGGGGAGACCCAGTACTTC.

The sample holds a few counts of this clonotype. The rearrangement links TRBV11-1 to TRBJ2-1; 12 nucleotides agree with TRBD1. V shed 4 bases and J 7 bases; nucleotides not matched to a gene: 8. The germline gives CDR1 SGHAT, CDR2 FQDESV (reference sequence). The CDR3 spans 16 residues. CDR3 nucleotides: TGTGCCAGCAGCTCTACGGGACAGGGGGCGCGAAATGAGCAGTTCTTC. It translates to CASSSTGQGARNEQFF.

This chain connects TRBV10-3 to TRBJ1-1; D gene unclear. This CDR3 is built from 13 residues. Trimming left V 10 bases short and J 7 bases short, with 19 bases between. Germline values: CDR1 ENHRY, CDR2 SYGVKD. Here the CDR3 DNA reads TGTGCCAGCAGCTCTCCCCCGGGAGGTGAAGCTTTCTTT. Protein sequence: CASSSPPGGEAFF.

DNA for the CDR3: TGTGCCAGCAGCTCGCGACCCAGATGGGGAGAGACCCAGTACTTC. Translating gives CASSSRPRWGETQYF. This rearrangement joins TRBV7-8 to TRBJ2-5; D not resolved. CDR1 and CDR2 (germline): SGHVS, FQNEAQ. The CDR3 extends over 15 amino acids. Trimming took 4 bases from V and 4 from J, leaving 16 bases between them.

This clonotype was recorded at least ten times. The chain recombines TRBV14 with TRBJ1-1; D possibly corresponds to TRBD1 (6 bases). V was trimmed by 4 bases and J by 2 bases, leaving 11 bases between them. The CDR3 has 14 amino acids. Germline V gene lookup returns CDR1 SGHDN and CDR2 FVKESK. CDR3 bases: TGTGCCAGCAGCCGACAGGCAGCAAACACTGAAGCTTTCTTT. Amino acid sequence: CASSRQAANTEAFF. Based on the CDR3 plus reference TRBV14 and TRBJ1-1, the full variable domain is EAGVTQFPSHSVIEKGQTVTLRCDPISGHDNLYWYRRVMGKEIKFLLHFVKESKQDESGMPNNRFLAERTGGTYSTLKVQPAELEDSGVYFCASSRQAANTEAFFGQGTRLTVV.

The chain has TRBV5-6 and TRBJ2-7; D is unclear. The germline gives CDR1 SGHDT, CDR2 YYEEEE. V was trimmed by 0 bases and J by 4 bases, leaving 20 bases between them. This CDR3 contains 17 residues. CDR3 region: CASSLAEDWAGGYEQYF. The CDR3 DNA follows: TGTGCCAGCAGCTTGGCCGAAGACTGGGCAGGTGGGTACGAGCAGTACTTC.

This clonotype came up many times. The genes are TRBV19 and TRBJ1-2, with TRBD1 matching 9 bases. There are 19 residues in the CDR3. From germline, CDR1 is LNHDA and CDR2 SQIVND (reference sequence). Trimming cost V 3 bases and J 6 bases; bases outside gene matches: 20. CDR3 in amino acids: CASSIYGSGTGRPGDGYTF. For the CDR3, the DNA is TGTGCCAGTAGTATCTATGGTTCGGGGACAGGGCGTCCCGGGGATGGCTACACCTTC.

The J gene is TRBJ2-1, the V gene TRBV24-1, with 11 nucleotides matching TRBD2. Trimming took 2 bases from V and 5 from J; bases not matched to a gene: 4. The germline V gene encodes CDR1 KGHDR and CDR2 SFDVKD. This CDR3 is built from 16 residues. The CDR3 region is CATSDYGTSGNNEQFF. In DNA form, the CDR3 reads TGTGCCACCAGTGATTACGGGACTAGCGGCAACAATGAGCAGTTCTTC.

This clonotype has a single count. This chain uses TRBV7-2 with TRBJ1-6, with D unclear. The CDR3 is made up of 14 amino acids. The V gene lost 3 bases and the J gene lost 6 bases, with 9 bases spanning the gap. The V gene's germline CDR1 is SGHTA and CDR2 FQGNSA. As DNA, the CDR3 is TGTGCCAGCAGCTTTACAGAGAGTAATTCACCCCTCCACTTT. It yields the protein CASSFTESNSPLHF.

The chain carries TRBV11-2 and TRBJ1-2; D gene uncertain. Trimming shortened V by 5 bases and J by 0 bases, and 19 bases separated the two germline ends. This CDR3 has 17 amino acids. Germline V gene lookup returns CDR1 SGHAT and CDR2 FQNNGV. CDR3 region: CASSLHVTASPNYGYTF. The CDR3 nucleotides read TGTGCCAGCAGCCTCCATGTTACAGCCAGCCCTAACTATGGCTACACCTTC.

Turning to this clonotype: Given a much more abundant clone one base away, this may be a read error. The V and J genes are TRBV19 and TRBJ2-3; a weak D match, TRBD2 (7 bases). This CDR3 has 15 amino acids. CDR1 is LNHDA, CDR2 SQIVND, per germline (reference sequence). V lost 6 bases and J lost 4, with 17 bases in between. The CDR3 DNA follows: TGTGCCAGTAGGGGCGGCGGGGGCTACTCAGATACGCAGTATTTT. Protein product: CASRGGGGYSDTQYF.

CDR3 residues: CSARLTGFRDEQFF. As DNA, the CDR3 is TGCAGTGCTAGACTGACGGGATTCAGGGATGAGCAGTTCTTC. This chain uses TRBV20-1 with TRBJ2-1; D is tentatively TRBD1 or TRBD2 (5 bases each). This CDR3 contains 14 residues. Germline-derived CDR1 and CDR2 are DFQATT and SNEGSKA (reference sequence). The V gene lost 2 bases and the J gene lost 8 bases, with 16 bases spanning the gap.

The chain joins TRBV29-1 to TRBJ2-3; no firm D call. The CDR3 length is 10 residues. From germline, CDR1 is SQVTM and CDR2 ANQGSEA. The V gene lost 7 bases and the J gene lost 2 bases, with 4 bases spanning the gap. This CDR3 is CSAHTDTQYF. The CDR3 nucleotides read TGCAGCGCGCACACAGATACGCAGTATTTT.

This clonotype was counted at least ten times. The chain has TRBV7-2 and TRBJ1-3, with 7 bases identical to TRBD1. With 5 bases clipped from V and 4 bases from J, the junction kept 8 bases outside the gene matches. Germline CDR1 is SGHTA and CDR2 is FQGNSA. The CDR3 covers 15 residues. The CDR3 loop reads CASSKDRVVGNTIYF. The CDR3 DNA is TGTGCCAGCAGCAAAGACAGGGTGGTAGGAAACACCATATATTTT.

V is TRBV5-1 and J is TRBJ1-2; 7 positions agree with TRBD1. The CDR3 totals 15 residues. CDR1 and CDR2 from the germline V gene are SGHRS and YFSETQ. The V gene end was trimmed by 3 bases and the J gene end by 3 bases; junction bases not matched to a gene: 8. In DNA form, the CDR3 reads TGCGCCAGCAGCTATCACCAGGGGGGCGACTATGGCTACACCTTC. Translating gives CASSYHQGGDYGYTF.

The rearrangement uses TRBV20-1 and TRBJ1-1; the match to TRBD1 covers 10 bases. The CDR3 is made up of 14 amino acids. In germline, CDR1 is DFQATT, CDR2 SNEGSKA (reference sequence). The V segment lost 5 bases and the J segment 7 bases; nucleotides outside the gene matches: 10. CDR3 sequence reads: CSAPDRGPSSEAFF. The CDR3 DNA reads TGCAGTGCTCCCGACAGGGGGCCCTCGAGTGAAGCTTTCTTT.

This clonotype was picked up a small number of times. V and J are TRBV6-4 and TRBJ2-3; 8 nucleotides line up with TRBD2. The germline CDR1 and CDR2 sequences are MRHNA and SNTAGT. The trim removed 3 bases at V and 1 base at J, leaving 0 bases unmatched. This CDR3 is 14 amino acids long. The CDR3 DNA is TGTGCCAGCAGTGAGCGGGGGGGCACAGATACGCAGTATTTT. Translation gives CASSERGGTDTQYF.

For this clonotype: One end of the junction varies from germline; a read error may be responsible. The rearrangement links TRBV18 to TRBJ2-7; 9 nucleotides line up with TRBD1. This CDR3 comprises 16 residues. The V gene's germline CDR1 is KGHSH and CDR2 LQKENI. The CDR3 region is CASSPSLGQGTYKQYF. In nucleotides, the CDR3 is TGTGCCAGCTCACCATCTTTGGGACAGGGTACCTACAAGCAGTACTTC.

This clonotype was seen at least ten times. The junction differs from germline at one of its ends, possibly a read error. The chain uses TRBV5-1 and TRBJ2-7, with D possibly TRBD2 on 5 matching bases. The CDR3 has 11 residues. Germline V gives CDR1 SGHRS, CDR2 YFSETQ. The DNA for the CDR3 is TGTGCCAGCAGCTTAGAGGGCGAGCAGTACTTC. Translation: CASSLEGEQYF.

This clonotype was counted a few times. CDR3 loop: CASSDPWGPNEKLFF. The CDR3 nucleotides read TGTGCCAGCAGTGACCCCTGGGGGCCTAATGAAAAACTGTTTTTT. J is TRBJ1-4 and V is TRBV2; D is perhaps TRBD1 (6 bases). Looked up from germline, CDR1 is SNHLY and CDR2 is FYNNEI. The CDR3 has 15 residues. Trimming removed 3 bases from V and 3 bases from J, with 11 bases in between.

The rearrangement joins TRBV20-1 to TRBJ2-5; no clear D. Germline-derived CDR1 and CDR2 are DFQATT and SNEGSKA (reference sequence). The length of the CDR3 is 14 residues. The ends were cut back, 3 bases at V and 5 bases at J, with 16 bases in the middle. CDR3 sequence (DNA): TGCAGTGCTAGTACGGACCTCGGCGGCGAGACCCAGTACTTC. It specifies CSASTDLGGETQYF.

The J gene is TRBJ2-7, the V gene TRBV24-1, with unresolved D. The V and J ends lost 4 bases and 6 bases respectively, with 15 bases between them. The CDR3 sequence is 14 residues long. CDR1 and CDR2 from the germline V gene are KGHDR and SFDVKD. CDR3: CATSDASSRGEQYF. CDR3 nucleotide sequence: TGTGCCACCAGTGACGCGAGTTCCCGCGGCGAGCAGTACTTC.

This clonotype was detected only a few times. The J gene is TRBJ2-2, the V gene TRBV3-1, with D unclear. The V and J ends lost 3 bases and 5 bases respectively, with 10 bases between them. Germline-derived CDR1 and CDR2 are LGHDT and YNNKEL (reference sequence). The CDR3 totals 14 residues. The CDR3 here is CASSQVTRTGELFF. CDR3 bases: TGTGCCAGCAGCCAGGTTACTCGGACCGGGGAGCTGTTTTTT.

This clonotype has at least ten counts. This sequence joins TRBV6-2 or TRBV6-3 and TRBJ1-1; D remains unclear. Looked up from germline, CDR1 is MNHEY and CDR2 is SVGEGT. V was shortened by 6 bases and J by 3 bases, with 11 bases between the two germline ends. The CDR3 loop spans 13 amino acids. The CDR3 nucleotides read TGTGCCAGCAGCCGCTTTGGGGACACTGAAGCTTTCTTT. Amino acid sequence: CASSRFGDTEAFF.

As concerns this clonotype: One base away lies a much larger clone, so this may be a sequencing read error. This CDR3 reads CASGPSRSPCEQYF. CDR3 in DNA: TGTGCTAGTGGTCCGTCACGGAGTCCTTGCGAGCAGTACTTC. The chain uses TRBV12-5 and TRBJ2-7; D not certain. V lost 5 bases and J 6 bases, leaving 17 bases between the germline ends. The CDR3 has 14 amino acids. CDR1 and CDR2 from the germline V gene are LGHNT and FRNRAP.

Concerning this clonotype itself: An end of the junction does not agree with germline; a read error may underlie this. This sequence joins TRBV9 and TRBJ1-4, with TRBD1 matching 8 bases. The CDR3 sequence is 15 residues long. CDR1 and CDR2 from the germline V gene are SGDLS and YYNGEE. The CDR3 DNA reads as TGTGCCACCAGCAGATTGGGGACAGGCGATGAAAAACTGTTTTTT. It encodes CATSRLGTGDEKLFF.

The table lists this clonotype with a few counts. The gene calls are TRBV20-1 and TRBJ2-4; no firm D call. Germline V gives CDR1 DFQATT, CDR2 SNEGSKA (reference sequence). The CDR3 contains 15 residues. V was trimmed by 6 bases and J by 5 bases, leaving 20 bases between them. CDR3: CSARSNIISQNIQYF. CDR3 nucleotide sequence: TGCAGTGCCAGATCCAACATCATCTCGCAAAACATTCAGTACTTC.

This rearrangement joins TRBV6-5 to TRBJ1-3; 7 bases line up with TRBD1. The CDR3 has 13 residues. Germline lookup yields CDR1 MNHEY and CDR2 SVGAGI. V shed 2 bases and J 8 bases; nucleotides not matched to a gene: 3. The DNA of the CDR3 is TGTGCCAGCAGTTACCGAACAGGGGACACCATATATTTT. This sequence encodes CASSYRTGDTIYF.